Sequencing of this T cell receptor (beta chain) was carried out in a study of a mutant IDH1 vaccine in newly diagnosed glioma. Study at large: Vaccines were begun 4-6 weeks after radiotherapy alone, or with temozolomide cycles. Patients were pretreated with radiotherapy, temozolomide, or both, mostly both. Whole-study results and caveats: Alterations occurring in top peripheral T cell clonotypes seemed unrelated to pseudoprogression.

V lost 7 bases and J lost 4; bases outside the gene matches: 17. The CDR3 has 17 residues. Germline CDR1 and CDR2: WSHSY and SAAADI. About this clone itself: The antigen is not known.

Sequenced by immunoSEQ multiplex PCR; TCRdb stores in-frame clones only, minus some. This table has about 41,000 clones, around 87% appearing once. Regarding time point: week 35, safety follow-up. Vaccine doses each comprised 300 ug of mutant IDH1 20-mer peptide, with topical imiquimod. Across weeks 1, 3, 5, 7, 11, 15, 19 and 23, patients received a vaccination each time, eight in all. The chain carries TRBV10-2 and TRBJ2-5; 8 bases are a match to TRBD1. The clonotype comes from a man aged 35 to 55 with glioma. The sample consisted of PBMCs, taken from a glioma patient whose treatment included an IDH1 peptide vaccine. CDR3 region: CASTRQGFQLAGETQYF. DNA of the CDR3: TGCGCCAGCACCAGACAGGGGTTTCAACTAGCCGGAGAGACCCAGTACTTC.